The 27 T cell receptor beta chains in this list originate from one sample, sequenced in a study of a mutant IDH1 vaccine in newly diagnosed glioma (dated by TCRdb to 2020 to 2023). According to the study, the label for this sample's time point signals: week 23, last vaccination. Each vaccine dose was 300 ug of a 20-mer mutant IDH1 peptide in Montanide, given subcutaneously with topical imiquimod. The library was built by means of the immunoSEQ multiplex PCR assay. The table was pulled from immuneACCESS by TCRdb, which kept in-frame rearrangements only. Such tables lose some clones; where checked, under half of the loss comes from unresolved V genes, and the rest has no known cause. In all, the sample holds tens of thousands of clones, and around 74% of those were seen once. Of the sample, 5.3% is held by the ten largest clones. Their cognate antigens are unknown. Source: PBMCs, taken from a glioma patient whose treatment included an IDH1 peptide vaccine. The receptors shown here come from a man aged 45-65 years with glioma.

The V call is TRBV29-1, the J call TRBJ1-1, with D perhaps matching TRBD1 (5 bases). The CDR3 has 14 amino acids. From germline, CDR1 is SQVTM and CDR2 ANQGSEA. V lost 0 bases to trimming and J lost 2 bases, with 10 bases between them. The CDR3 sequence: CSVEDGQGNTEAFF. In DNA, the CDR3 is TGCAGCGTTGAAGATGGGCAGGGAAACACTGAAGCTTTCTTT.

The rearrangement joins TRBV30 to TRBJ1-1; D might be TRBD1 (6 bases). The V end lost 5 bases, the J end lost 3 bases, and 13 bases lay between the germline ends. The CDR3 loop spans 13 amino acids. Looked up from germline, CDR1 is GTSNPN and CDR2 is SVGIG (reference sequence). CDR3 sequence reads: CAWHREAHTEAFF. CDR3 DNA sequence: TGTGCCTGGCACAGGGAGGCGCACACTGAAGCTTTCTTT. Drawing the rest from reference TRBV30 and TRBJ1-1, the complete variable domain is SQTIHQWPATLVQPVGSPLSLECTVEGTSNPNLYWYRQAAGRGLQLLFYSVGIGQISSEVPQNLSASRPQDRQFILSSKKLLLSDSGFYLCAWHREAHTEAFFGQGTRLTVV.

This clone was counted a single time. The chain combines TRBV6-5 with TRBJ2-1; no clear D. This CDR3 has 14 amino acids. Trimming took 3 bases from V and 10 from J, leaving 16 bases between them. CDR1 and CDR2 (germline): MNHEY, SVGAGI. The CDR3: CASSYYATREEQFF. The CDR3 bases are TGTGCCAGCAGTTATTACGCGACCCGCGAGGAGCAGTTCTTC.

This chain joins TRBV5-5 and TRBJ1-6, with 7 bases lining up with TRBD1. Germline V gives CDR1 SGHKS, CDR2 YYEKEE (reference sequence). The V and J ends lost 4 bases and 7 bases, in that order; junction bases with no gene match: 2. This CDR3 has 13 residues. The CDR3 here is CASSLDRNSPLHF. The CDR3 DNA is TGTGCCAGCAGCCTGGACAGGAATTCACCCCTCCACTTT.

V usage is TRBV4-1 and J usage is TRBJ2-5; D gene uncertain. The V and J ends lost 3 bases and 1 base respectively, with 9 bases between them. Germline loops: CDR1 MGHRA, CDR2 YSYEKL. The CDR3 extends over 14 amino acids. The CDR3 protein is CASSHGVSQETQYF. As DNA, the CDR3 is TGCGCCAGCAGCCATGGGGTTTCCCAAGAGACCCAGTACTTC.

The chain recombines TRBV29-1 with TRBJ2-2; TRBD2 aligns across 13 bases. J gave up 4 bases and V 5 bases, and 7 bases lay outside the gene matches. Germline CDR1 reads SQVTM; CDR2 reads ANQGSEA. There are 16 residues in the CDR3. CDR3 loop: CSVLLAGGPITGELFF. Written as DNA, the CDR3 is TGCAGCGTTCTACTAGCGGGGGGGCCCATCACCGGGGAGCTGTTTTTT.

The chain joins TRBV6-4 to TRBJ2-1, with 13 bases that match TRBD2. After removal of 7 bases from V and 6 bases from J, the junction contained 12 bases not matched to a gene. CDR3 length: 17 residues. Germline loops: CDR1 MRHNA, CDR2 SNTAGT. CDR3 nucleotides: TGTGCCAGCAATGGGAAACTAGCGGGGGGGCGCTGCAATGAGCAGTTCTTC. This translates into CASNGKLAGGRCNEQFF.

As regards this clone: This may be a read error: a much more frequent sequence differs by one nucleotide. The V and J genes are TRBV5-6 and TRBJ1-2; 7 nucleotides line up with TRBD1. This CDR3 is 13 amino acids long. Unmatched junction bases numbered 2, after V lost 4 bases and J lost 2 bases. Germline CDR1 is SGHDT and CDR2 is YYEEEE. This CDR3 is CASSPGQNYGYTF. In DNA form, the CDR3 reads TGTGCCAGCAGCCCGGGACAGAACTATGGCTACACCTTC.

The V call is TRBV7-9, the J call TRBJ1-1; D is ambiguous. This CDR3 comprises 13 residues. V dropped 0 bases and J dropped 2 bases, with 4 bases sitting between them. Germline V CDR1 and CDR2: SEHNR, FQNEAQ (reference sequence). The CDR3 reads CASSLALNTEAFF. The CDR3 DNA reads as TGTGCCAGCAGCTTAGCCCTCAACACTGAAGCTTTCTTT.

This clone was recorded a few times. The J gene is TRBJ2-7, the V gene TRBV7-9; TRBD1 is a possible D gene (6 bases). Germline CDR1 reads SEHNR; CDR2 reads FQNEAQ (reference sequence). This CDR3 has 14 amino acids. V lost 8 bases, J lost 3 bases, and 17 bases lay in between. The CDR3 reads CASQNSGQNYEQYF. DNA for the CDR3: TGTGCCAGCCAAAACTCAGGACAGAACTACGAGCAGTACTTC. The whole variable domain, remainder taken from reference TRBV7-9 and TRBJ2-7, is DTGVSQNPRHKITKRGQNVTFRCDPISEHNRLYWYRQTLGQGPEFLTYFQNEAQLEKSRLLSDRFSAERPKGSFSTLEIQRTEQGDSAMYLCASQNSGQNYEQYFGPGTRLTVT.

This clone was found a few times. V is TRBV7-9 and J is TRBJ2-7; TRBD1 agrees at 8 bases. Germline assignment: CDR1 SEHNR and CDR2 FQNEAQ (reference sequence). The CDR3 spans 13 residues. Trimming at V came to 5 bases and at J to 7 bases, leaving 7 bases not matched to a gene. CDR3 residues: CASSPEDRVEQYF. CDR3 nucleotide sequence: TGTGCCAGCAGCCCCGAGGACAGGGTGGAGCAGTACTTC.

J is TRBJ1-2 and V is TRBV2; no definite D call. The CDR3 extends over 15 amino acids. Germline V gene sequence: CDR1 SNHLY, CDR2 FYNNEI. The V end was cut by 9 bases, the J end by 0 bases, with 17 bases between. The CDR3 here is CARNEPTGSNYGYTF. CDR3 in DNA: TGTGCCAGAAATGAACCGACGGGTTCTAACTATGGCTACACCTTC.

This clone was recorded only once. CDR3 protein: CASSQDRTGMNTGELFF. CDR3 DNA sequence: TGCGCCAGCAGCCAAGACCGGACAGGGATGAACACCGGGGAGCTGTTTTTT. The chain employs TRBV4-3 and TRBJ2-2; TRBD1 matches at 8 bases. The CDR3 covers 17 residues. Germline-derived CDR1 and CDR2 are LGHNA and YSLEER. J was trimmed by 1 base and V by 0 bases; bases with no gene match: 4.

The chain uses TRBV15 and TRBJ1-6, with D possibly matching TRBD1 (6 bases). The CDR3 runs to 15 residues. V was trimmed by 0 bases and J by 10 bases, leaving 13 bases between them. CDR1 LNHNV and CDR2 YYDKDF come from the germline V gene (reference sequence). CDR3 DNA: TGTGCCACCAGCAGAGATCGCAGGGGTTCATCACCCCTCCACTTT. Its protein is CATSRDRRGSSPLHF.

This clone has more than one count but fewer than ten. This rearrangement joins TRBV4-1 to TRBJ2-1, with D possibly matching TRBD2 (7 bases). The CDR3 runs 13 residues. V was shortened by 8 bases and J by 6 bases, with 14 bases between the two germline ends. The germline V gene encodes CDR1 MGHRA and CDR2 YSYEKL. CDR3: CASSLGGPNEQFF. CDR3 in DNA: TGCGCCAGCTCCCTGGGGGGGCCCAATGAGCAGTTCTTC.

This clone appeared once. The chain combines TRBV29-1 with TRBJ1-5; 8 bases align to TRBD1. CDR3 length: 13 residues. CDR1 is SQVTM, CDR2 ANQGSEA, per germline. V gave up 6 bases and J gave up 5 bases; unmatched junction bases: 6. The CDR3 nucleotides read TGCAGCGTGAAGGACAGGGTAGATCAGCCCCAGCATTTT. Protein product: CSVKDRVDQPQHF.

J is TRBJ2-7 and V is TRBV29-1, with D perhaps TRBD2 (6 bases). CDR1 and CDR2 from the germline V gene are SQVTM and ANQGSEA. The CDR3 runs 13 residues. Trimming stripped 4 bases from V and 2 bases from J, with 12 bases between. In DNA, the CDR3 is TGCAGCGTTGCGGACTACTCAACCTACGAGCAGTACTTC. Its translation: CSVADYSTYEQYF.

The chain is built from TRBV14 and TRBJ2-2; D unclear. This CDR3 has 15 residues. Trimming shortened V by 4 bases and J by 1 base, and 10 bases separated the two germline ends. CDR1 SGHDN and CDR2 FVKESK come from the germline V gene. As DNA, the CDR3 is TGTGCCAGCAGCCGACGACTCGAGAACACCGGGGAGCTGTTTTTT. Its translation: CASSRRLENTGELFF.

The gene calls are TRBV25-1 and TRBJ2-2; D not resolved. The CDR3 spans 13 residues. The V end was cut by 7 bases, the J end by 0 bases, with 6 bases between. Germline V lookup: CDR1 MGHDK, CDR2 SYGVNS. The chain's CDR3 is CASMPANTGELFF. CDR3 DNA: TGTGCCAGCATGCCAGCGAACACCGGGGAGCTGTTTTTT.

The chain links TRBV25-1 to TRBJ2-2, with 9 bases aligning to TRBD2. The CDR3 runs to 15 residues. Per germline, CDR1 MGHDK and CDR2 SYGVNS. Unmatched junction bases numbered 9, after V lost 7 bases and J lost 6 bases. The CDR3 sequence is CASTPLRGGPGELFF. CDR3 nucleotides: TGTGCCAGCACCCCCCTGCGGGGGGGCCCCGGGGAGCTGTTTTTT.

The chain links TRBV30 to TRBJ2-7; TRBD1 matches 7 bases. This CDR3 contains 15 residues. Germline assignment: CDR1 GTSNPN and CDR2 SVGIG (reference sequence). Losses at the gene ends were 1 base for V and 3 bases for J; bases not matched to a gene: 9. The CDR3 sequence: CAWSGETGFGYEQYF. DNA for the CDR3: TGTGCCTGGAGTGGGGAGACAGGGTTCGGCTACGAGCAGTACTTC.

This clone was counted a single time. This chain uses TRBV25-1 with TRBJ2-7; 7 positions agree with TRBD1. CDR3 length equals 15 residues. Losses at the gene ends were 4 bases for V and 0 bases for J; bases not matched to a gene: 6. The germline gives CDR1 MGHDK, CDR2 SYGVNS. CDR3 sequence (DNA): TGTGCCAGCAGTGGGGACAGACTCTTCTCCTACGAGCAGTACTTC. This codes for CASSGDRLFSYEQYF.

CDR3 coding DNA: TGTGCCAGCAGCCCCTGGACAGGGGGCTTGTCTGAAGCTTTCTTT. This translates into CASSPWTGGLSEAFF. The chain carries TRBV6-5 and TRBJ1-1; 11 bases line up with TRBD1. Germline V CDR1 and CDR2: MNHEY, SVGAGI. CDR3 length equals 15 residues. V lost 6 bases, J lost 6 bases, and 9 bases stayed unmatched.

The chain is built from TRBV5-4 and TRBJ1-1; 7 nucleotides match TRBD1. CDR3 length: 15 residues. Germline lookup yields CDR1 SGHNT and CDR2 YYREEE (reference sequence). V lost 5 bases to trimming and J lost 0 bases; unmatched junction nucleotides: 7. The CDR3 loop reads CASSGDREMNTEAFF. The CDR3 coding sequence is TGTGCCAGCAGTGGGGACAGAGAGATGAACACTGAAGCTTTCTTT.

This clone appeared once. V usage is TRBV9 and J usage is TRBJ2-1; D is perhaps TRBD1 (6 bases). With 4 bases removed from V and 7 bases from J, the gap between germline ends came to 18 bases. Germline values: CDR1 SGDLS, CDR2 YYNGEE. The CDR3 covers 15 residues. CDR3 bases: TGTGCCAGCAGCACAGGGCAGGTGACTGTAAATGAGCAGTTCTTC. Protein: CASSTGQVTVNEQFF.

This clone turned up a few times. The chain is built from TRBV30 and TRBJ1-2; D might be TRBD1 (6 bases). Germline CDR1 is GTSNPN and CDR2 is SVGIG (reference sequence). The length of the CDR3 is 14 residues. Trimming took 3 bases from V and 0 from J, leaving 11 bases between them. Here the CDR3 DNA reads TGTGCCTGGAGGGGGGACACCTCTAACTATGGCTACACCTTC. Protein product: CAWRGDTSNYGYTF.

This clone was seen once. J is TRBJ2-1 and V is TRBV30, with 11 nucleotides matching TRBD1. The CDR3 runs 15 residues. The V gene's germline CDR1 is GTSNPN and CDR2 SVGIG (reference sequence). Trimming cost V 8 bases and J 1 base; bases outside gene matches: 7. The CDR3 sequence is CAIKRDRGSYNEQFF. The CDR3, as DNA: TGTGCCATAAAGCGGGACAGGGGGTCCTACAATGAGCAGTTCTTC.